The 29 T cell receptor beta chains below come from one sample, sequenced in a study of blood T cell repertoires in COVID-19. Clones were sequenced by immunoSEQ multiplex PCR, and TCRdb holds only the in-frame ones, with some missing. The sample yields around 250,000 clones, around 90% seen once. Sample: PBMCs or T cells enriched from blood (not recorded which). The receptors come from a woman aged 50 to 60 who had recovered from COVID-19.

The chain carries TRBV7-2 and TRBJ2-1; TRBD2 might be the D (6 bases). The CDR3 is made up of 16 amino acids. Germline values: CDR1 SGHTA, CDR2 FQGNSA. V was trimmed by 6 bases and J by 13 bases, leaving 28 bases between them. The CDR3: CASRQNPGLPITPQFF. The CDR3 DNA sequence: TGTGCCAGCAGGCAAAATCCGGGACTCCCAATTACCCCACAGTTCTTC.

The chain recombines TRBV3-1 (or the pseudogene TRBV3-2) with TRBJ1-1; D remains ambiguous. V lost 4 bases and J 0 bases, leaving 18 bases between the germline ends. CDR3 length: 17 amino acids. Germline assignment: CDR1 LGHDT and CDR2 YNNKEL (reference sequence). CDR3 amino acids: CASSPRPGSQLNTEAFF. CDR3 bases: TGTGCCAGCAGCCCCCGGCCGGGGTCGCAGCTGAACACTGAAGCTTTCTTT.

This clone was seen more than once but under ten times. The rearrangement uses TRBV24-1 and TRBJ2-1, with unresolved D. V lost 1 base to trimming and J lost 1 base, with 7 bases between them. This CDR3 contains 15 residues. The V gene's germline CDR1 is KGHDR and CDR2 SFDVKD. The CDR3 loop reads CATSDFGRSYNEQFF. In DNA form, the CDR3 reads TGTGCCACCAGTGATTTTGGCAGGTCCTACAATGAGCAGTTCTTC.

The rearrangement links TRBV28 to TRBJ2-5; 8 nucleotides line up with TRBD2. The CDR3 covers 14 residues. Germline V lookup: CDR1 MDHEN, CDR2 SYDVKM. Germline trimming cut 8 bases from V and 0 bases from J; bases unmatched to any gene: 5. The CDR3 coding sequence is TGTGCCAGCCTGTCTAGCGGGTACCAAGAGACCCAGTACTTC. It specifies CASLSSGYQETQYF.

The V and J genes are TRBV9 and TRBJ2-3; D might be TRBD2 (5 bases). The length of the CDR3 is 15 residues. V was clipped by 3 bases and J by 2 bases, with 13 bases between them. The V gene's germline CDR1 is SGDLS and CDR2 YYNGEE. For the CDR3, the DNA is TGTGCCAGCAGCGCCGAGGGTCTTACCACAGATACGCAGTATTTT. Its protein product is CASSAEGLTTDTQYF.

This rearrangement joins TRBV4-1 to TRBJ2-7, with 13 positions matching TRBD2. V was clipped by 1 base and J by 3 bases; unmatched bases: 9. Germline V lookup: CDR1 MGHRA, CDR2 YSYEKL. The CDR3 extends over 18 amino acids. This chain's CDR3 is CASSQGAGLAGEGYEQYF. The CDR3 DNA follows: TGCGCCAGCAGCCAAGGAGCCGGACTAGCGGGAGAAGGCTACGAGCAGTACTTC.

The DNA for the CDR3 is TGTGCCACCGAGGGGGCTCAGGACACTGAAGCTTTCTTT. The encoded protein is CATEGAQDTEAFF. V is TRBV28 and J is TRBJ1-1; the match to TRBD1 covers 7 bases. Looked up from germline, CDR1 is MDHEN and CDR2 is SYDVKM. V lost 10 bases to trimming and J lost 3 bases; unmatched junction nucleotides: 8. CDR3 length: 13 residues.

In its sample, this clone was seen once. This rearrangement joins TRBV7-9 to TRBJ2-3, with no clear D. This CDR3 has 14 amino acids. Germline CDR1 and CDR2: SEHNR and FQNEAQ (reference sequence). V shed 2 bases and J shed 2 bases, with 8 bases lying between them. The CDR3: CASSLLSNTDTQYF. In DNA, the CDR3 is TGTGCCAGCAGCTTATTATCTAACACAGATACGCAGTATTTT.

The rearrangement joins TRBV7-9 to TRBJ2-1; D is uncertain. Looked up from germline, CDR1 is SEHNR and CDR2 is FQNEAQ (reference sequence). V dropped 4 bases and J dropped 8 bases, with 12 bases sitting between them. The CDR3 spans 13 residues. The CDR3 DNA follows: TGTGCCAGCAGCTACGCAGGTATCCATGAGCAGTTCTTC. Protein sequence: CASSYAGIHEQFF.

V is TRBV30 and J is TRBJ1-1; 9 bases align to TRBD1. Germline-derived CDR1 and CDR2 are GTSNPN and SVGIG (reference sequence). This CDR3 spans 14 amino acids. With 3 bases clipped from V and 10 bases from J, the junction kept 12 bases outside the gene matches. This CDR3 is CAWSQTPGQGTAFF. The CDR3 coding sequence is TGTGCCTGGAGCCAAACCCCGGGACAGGGTACAGCTTTCTTT.

The V and J genes are TRBV4-3 and TRBJ1-6; TRBD1 aligns across 7 bases. V was clipped by 0 bases and J by 10 bases; unmatched bases: 9. The CDR3 sequence is 16 residues long. CDR1 LGHNA and CDR2 YSLEER come from the germline V gene. CDR3 DNA: TGCGCCAGCAGCCAAGATCCTGTGACAGGGACCTCACCCCTCCACTTT. Amino acids: CASSQDPVTGTSPLHF.

This chain links TRBV6-6 with TRBJ2-7; 11 bases match TRBD2. CDR3 length: 15 residues. After removal of 5 bases from V and 9 bases from J, the junction contained 12 bases not matched to a gene. Germline CDR1 and CDR2: MNHNY and SVGAGI (reference sequence). The CDR3 region is CASSLGTSGGNVQYF. CDR3 DNA sequence: TGTGCCAGCAGTCTGGGGACTAGCGGAGGGAATGTGCAGTACTTC.

This clone was seen a single time. The V call is TRBV6-5, the J call TRBJ2-7; tentatively, D is TRBD2 (6 bases). Germline CDR1 is MNHEY and CDR2 is SVGAGI. The CDR3 consists of 15 residues. Between the trimmed V and J ends, which lost 1 base and 3 bases, there was a span of 13 bases. The DNA for the CDR3 is TGTGCCAGCAGTTACTTAGGGACTGGTGTCTACGAGCAGTACTTC. Translating it yields CASSYLGTGVYEQYF.

The CDR3 DNA sequence: TGTGCCACCAGCAGAGGGGGCAACGGCTATGGCTACACCTTC. This translates into CATSRGGNGYGYTF. J is TRBJ1-2 and V is TRBV15; D is possibly TRBD1 (5 bases). Trimming pared 1 base from V and 4 bases from J, leaving 10 bases between. Germline CDR1 and CDR2: LNHNV and YYDKDF (reference sequence). The CDR3 runs 14 residues.

The V gene is TRBV28, the J gene TRBJ2-7; 10 nucleotides match TRBD2. The CDR3 spans 15 residues. With V trimmed by 7 bases and J by 6 bases, 12 bases remained unmatched. CDR1 MDHEN and CDR2 SYDVKM come from the germline V gene. The CDR3 protein is CASTTSGTNPGEQYF. The CDR3, as DNA: TGTGCCAGCACAACTAGCGGGACGAACCCGGGCGAGCAGTACTTC.

This clone was counted only a few times. The V and J genes are TRBV5-6 and TRBJ2-5; TRBD2 agrees at 10 bases. This CDR3 has 18 residues. V was pared by 1 base and J by 4 bases, with 13 bases of the junction left unmatched. Per germline, CDR1 SGHDT and CDR2 YYEEEE. The CDR3, as DNA: TGTGCCAGCAGCTTGCGCACTAGCGGGATCGGGCGTGTAGAGACCCAGTACTTC. Protein product: CASSLRTSGIGRVETQYF.

The V gene is TRBV4-2, the J gene TRBJ1-1, with D perhaps matching TRBD1 (5 bases). This CDR3 spans 14 amino acids. V gave up 1 base and J gave up 0 bases, with 6 bases separating them. From germline, CDR1 is LGHNA and CDR2 YNFKEQ. CDR3 DNA: TGTGCCAGCAGCCAAGGGGGCCTGAACACTGAAGCTTTCTTT. Residues: CASSQGGLNTEAFF.

This clone was picked up a small number of times. The chain links TRBV10-3 to TRBJ2-1, with 8 bases fitting TRBD2. Per germline, CDR1 ENHRY and CDR2 SYGVKD. Germline trimming cut 10 bases from V and 0 bases from J; bases unmatched to any gene: 14. The CDR3 has 17 amino acids. The CDR3 DNA reads as TGTGCCACTCTAGCGGGTTTAGGGGAAGCCTCCTACAATGAGCAGTTCTTC. Its protein product is CATLAGLGEASYNEQFF.

The chain combines TRBV9 with TRBJ1-2; TRBD1 matches 11 bases. CDR1 and CDR2 (germline): SGDLS, YYNGEE. This CDR3 spans 16 amino acids. The junction had 8 bases not matched to a gene; V was cut back by 3 bases and J by 4 bases. The CDR3 here is CASSAMDRGLAYGYTF. The CDR3 coding sequence is TGTGCCAGCAGCGCCATGGACAGGGGGCTGGCCTATGGCTACACCTTC.

The V gene is TRBV11-3, the J gene TRBJ2-1; 7 bases are a match to TRBD2. The CDR3 has 17 amino acids. V shed 5 bases and J 3 bases; nucleotides not matched to a gene: 13. Germline V gives CDR1 SGHNT, CDR2 YENEEA. CDR3 in amino acids: CASSPPMGRVDYNEQFF. The CDR3, as DNA: TGTGCCAGCAGCCCACCGATGGGGAGGGTTGACTACAATGAGCAGTTCTTC.

This rearrangement joins TRBV28 to TRBJ1-2; TRBD1 is a possible D gene (6 bases). The germline V gene has CDR1 MDHEN and CDR2 SYDVKM. V lost 5 bases and J lost 7, with 11 bases in between. The CDR3 runs 12 residues. The CDR3, as DNA: TGTGCCAGCAGTCCCAGGGGCATTGGCTACACCTTC. Translated, it gives CASSPRGIGYTF.

The chain is built from TRBV5-1 and TRBJ2-7; 9 nucleotides agree with TRBD1. From germline, CDR1 is SGHRS and CDR2 YFSETQ. Germline trimming cut 5 bases from V and 2 bases from J; bases unmatched to any gene: 5. CDR3 size: 14 residues. The CDR3 DNA follows: TGCGCCAGCAGAGGACAGGGGACTACCTACGAGCAGTACTTC. Residues: CASRGQGTTYEQYF. The full variable domain, its missing parts supplied by reference TRBV5-1 and TRBJ2-7, is KAGVTQTPRYLIKTRGQQVTLSCSPISGHRSVSWYQQTPGQGLQFLFEYFSETQRNKGNFPGRFSGRQFSNSRSEMNVSTLELGDSALYLCASRGQGTTYEQYFGPGTRLTVT.

This clone appeared once. The chain carries TRBV3-1 (or the pseudogene TRBV3-2) and TRBJ1-2; TRBD1 matches 7 bases. V shed 4 bases, J shed 4 bases, and the junction held 12 bases outside the gene matches. This CDR3 is 16 amino acids long. Germline CDR1 LGHDT, CDR2 YNNKEL (reference sequence). The CDR3 loop reads CASSPPGGGAGYGYTF. DNA for the CDR3: TGTGCCAGCAGCCCCCCCGGAGGGGGCGCTGGCTATGGCTACACCTTC.

This rearrangement joins TRBV5-4 to TRBJ2-1; 7 nucleotides match TRBD1. J gave up 4 bases and V 4 bases, and 11 bases lay outside the gene matches. Germline CDR1 and CDR2: SGHNT and YYREEE (reference sequence). The CDR3 totals 16 residues. CDR3 DNA sequence: TGTGCCAGCAGCGAGACAGGGACCTCGGCATACAATGAGCAGTTCTTC. Its translation: CASSETGTSAYNEQFF. Full variable domain (outside the CDR3, taken from reference TRBV5-4 and TRBJ2-1): ETGVTQSPTHLIKTRGQQVTLRCSSQSGHNTVSWYQQALGQGPQFIFQYYREEENGRGNFPPRFSGLQFPNYSSELNVNALELDDSALYLCASSETGTSAYNEQFFGPGTRLTVL.

The chain has TRBV2 and TRBJ2-5, with TRBD2 as a possible D gene (5 bases). This CDR3 region has 14 residues. CDR1 SNHLY and CDR2 FYNNEI come from the germline V gene. The V end was cut by 0 bases, the J end by 4 bases, with 9 bases between. CDR3 in amino acids: CASSEASGVETQYF. Here the CDR3 DNA reads TGTGCCAGCAGTGAAGCGTCCGGGGTAGAGACCCAGTACTTC.

The chain uses TRBV9 and TRBJ2-1; TRBD1 aligns across 12 bases. The J segment lost 9 bases and the V segment lost 3 bases, leaving 10 bases of the junction unmatched. Germline CDR1 and CDR2: SGDLS and YYNGEE. The CDR3 runs 16 residues. CDR3 DNA: TGTGCCAGCAGCGCGACCGGGACAGGGGGCAATGGTGAGCAGTTCTTC. As protein: CASSATGTGGNGEQFF.

J is TRBJ2-7 and V is TRBV4-3, with 9 bases matching TRBD1. V shed 4 bases, J shed 7 bases, and the junction held 8 bases outside the gene matches. This CDR3 comprises 14 residues. From germline, CDR1 is LGHNA and CDR2 YSLEER. The CDR3 coding sequence is TGCGCCAGCAGCCGGGACAGGGCTTTCAATGAGCAGTACTTC. This encodes CASSRDRAFNEQYF.

The chain employs TRBV28 and TRBJ1-6, with 8 bases that match TRBD1. The CDR3 length is 13 residues. Germline CDR1 reads MDHEN; CDR2 reads SYDVKM. V was pared by 7 bases and J by 10 bases, with 6 bases of the junction left unmatched. CDR3 bases: TGTGCCAGCAAAACAGGGGGACACTCACCCCTCCACTTT. Encoded protein: CASKTGGHSPLHF.

The V gene is TRBV7-2, the J gene TRBJ2-7; D perhaps matches TRBD2 (6 bases). Germline CDR1 and CDR2: SGHTA and FQGNSA. This CDR3 has 13 amino acids. The ends were cut back, 6 bases at V and 2 bases at J, with 11 bases in the middle. CDR3 bases: TGTGCCAGCAGTATAGCGGAGGCCTACGAGCAGTACTTC. It codes for CASSIAEAYEQYF. Using reference TRBV7-2 and TRBJ2-7 for the parts outside the CDR3, the full variable domain is GAGVSQSPSNKVTEKGKDVELRCDPISGHTALYWYRQSLGQGLEFLIYFQGNSAPDKSGLPSDRFSAERTGGSVSTLTIQRTQQEDSAVYLCASSIAEAYEQYFGPGTRLTVT.